A selection of T cell receptor beta chains follows, all from one sample in a study of cytomegalovirus exposure and HLA in healthy donors. Libraries were prepared by immunoSEQ multiplex PCR; TCRdb keeps only in-frame clonotypes and omits some of them. The table shows about 120,000 clones, with 78% occurring only once. Sequencing was done on a sample of PBMCs. The source of these receptors is a young woman in good health and CMV-seropositive. The CDR3 runs from the conserved cysteine through the conserved F or W.

V gene: TRBV11-2
CDR3 protein: CASSFRQGIGAQYF

V gene: TRBV5-4
CDR3 protein: CASSRKMSSGTGVYGYTF

V gene: TRBV10-3
CDR3 protein: CAISESGFVRGQETQYF

V gene: TRBV6-1
CDR3 protein: CASSESPPGEAFF

V gene: TRBV7-9
CDR3 protein: CASSPPRTYEQYF

V gene: TRBV7-2
CDR3 protein: CASSPSVGRTDTQYF

V gene: TRBV19
CDR3 protein: CASTQGYQPQHF

V gene: TRBV9
CDR3 protein: CASSPQGSFTEAFF

V gene: TRBV4-2
CDR3 protein: CASSQAGGEGEQYF

V gene: TRBV11-3
CDR3 protein: CASSLDRDYEQYF

V gene: TRBV28
CDR3 protein: CASRRGGLGEQYF

V gene: TRBV5-1
CDR3 protein: CASSFRFGGAYTDTQYF

V gene: TRBV19
CDR3 protein: CASTNGRGNQPQHF

V gene: TRBV11-1
CDR3 protein: CASRGPGLAGEETQYF

V gene: TRBV2
CDR3 protein: CASTPLGQHYGYTF

V gene: TRBV18
CDR3 protein: CASSPRTSGQETQYF

V gene: TRBV6-5
CDR3 protein: CASSRRGGSMNEQFF

V gene: TRBV29-1
CDR3 protein: CSVWGQQETQYF

V gene: TRBV10-1
CDR3 protein: CATRGYTF

V gene: TRBV5-6
CDR3 protein: CASSRLGEPYEQYF

V gene: TRBV4-1
CDR3 protein: CASSQALAGGAGELFF

V gene: TRBV5-1
CDR3 protein: CASSLDFLSGANVLTF

V gene: TRBV2
CDR3 protein: CASSEDRVGENEQFF

V gene: TRBV10-3
CDR3 protein: CAISAPTPGGTGGYTF

V gene: TRBV29-1
CDR3 protein: CSVGQMNTEAFF

V gene: TRBV2
CDR3 protein: CASSVVRDNEQFF

V gene: TRBV6-5
CDR3 protein: CASSLRDTHNSPLHF

V gene: TRBV2
CDR3 protein: CASSEVGTAEAFF

V gene: TRBV4-1
CDR3 protein: CASSPPGFTGGYTF

V gene: TRBV11-1
CDR3 protein: CASSLDLGGETQYF

V gene: TRBV4-3
CDR3 protein: CASSQAQGAYEQYF

V gene: TRBV21-1
CDR3 protein: CASTPVTESSYEQYF